Listed here are 14 T cell receptor beta chains from one sample, sequenced in a study of neurological immune-mediated disorders. TCRdb reprocessed the 5' RACE reads via MiXCR and lists one record per CDR3 protein. This sample has roughly 60,000 distinct CDR3 sequences, with over 10% found just once. What was sequenced was PBMCs. The source is a man in his sixties in good health.

At least ten counts were recorded for this clonotype. V is TRBV20-1 and J is TRBJ1-2, with a weak D call TRBD1 (5 bases). The CDR3 totals 13 residues. Germline V CDR1 and CDR2: DFQATT, SNEGSKA (reference sequence). The V and J ends lost 3 bases and 7 bases respectively, with 15 bases between them. The CDR3 loop reads CSASGTASGGYTF. The CDR3, as DNA: TGCAGTGCTAGCGGGACGGCTAGCGGTGGCTACACCTTC.

This clonotype was detected many times. The chain links TRBV7-2 to TRBJ2-5; no reliable D call. Per the germline V gene, CDR1 is SGHTA and CDR2 is FQGNSA. Trimming shortened V by 3 bases and J by 4 bases, and 12 bases separated the two germline ends. This CDR3 is built from 14 residues. CDR3 sequence (DNA): TGTGCCAGCAGCTTTTTGATGGGTGGAGAGACCCAGTACTTC. Translation gives CASSFLMGGETQYF.

This clonotype has at least ten counts. The rearrangement links TRBV5-5 to TRBJ2-3; tentatively, D is TRBD2 (5 bases). The CDR3 is 14 amino acids. The V gene's germline CDR1 is SGHKS and CDR2 YYEKEE (reference sequence). V dropped 0 bases and J dropped 2 bases, with 7 bases sitting between them. The CDR3 here is CASSLGGLTDTQYF. CDR3 DNA: TGTGCCAGCAGCTTGGGAGGGCTCACAGATACGCAGTATTTT.

This clonotype has ten or more counts. The chain is built from TRBV27 and TRBJ1-2; TRBD1 might be the D (5 bases). Germline assignment: CDR1 MNHEY and CDR2 SMNVEV (reference sequence). The CDR3 spans 15 residues. The V and J ends lost 2 bases and 7 bases respectively, with 17 bases between them. CDR3 protein: CASSLGGEGMCGYTF. The CDR3 DNA is TGTGCCAGCAGTTTAGGAGGCGAGGGGATGTGTGGCTACACCTTC.

As DNA, the CDR3 is TGCGCCAGCAGCCCCCAAGGACAGAACTACGAGCAGTACTTC. Residues: CASSPQGQNYEQYF. This chain links TRBV5-1 with TRBJ2-7; D is possibly TRBD1 (6 bases). The germline gives CDR1 SGHRS, CDR2 YFSETQ. V was shortened by 4 bases and J by 3 bases, with 14 bases between the two germline ends. The CDR3 contains 14 residues.

This clonotype was counted many times. The chain joins TRBV12-3 or TRBV12-4 to TRBJ1-6, with 9 bases matching TRBD1. The CDR3 runs to 14 residues. V dropped 6 bases and J dropped 7; count of bases not matched to a gene: 4. The CDR3 loop reads CASSPTGGNSPLHF. The CDR3 DNA sequence: TGTGCCAGCAGCCCCACAGGGGGCAATTCACCCCTCCACTTT.

There are a few counts of this clonotype. The chain uses TRBV7-9 and TRBJ2-2; possible D gene TRBD2, 5 bases. Trimming shortened V by 1 base and J by 5 bases, and 23 bases separated the two germline ends. Germline CDR1 is SEHNR and CDR2 is FQNEAQ (reference sequence). The CDR3 length is 19 residues. The CDR3 DNA sequence: TGTGCCAGCAGCTTAGGAGGGAACCACTACGGTCAGAAGACCGGGGAGCTGTTTTTT. Amino acid sequence: CASSLGGNHYGQKTGELFF.

This clonotype was found many times. The chain has TRBV6-2 or TRBV6-3 and TRBJ2-1; weak D call: TRBD2 (7 bases). The CDR3 length is 16 residues. Trimming shortened V by 6 bases and J by 3 bases, and 18 bases separated the two germline ends. The germline V gene encodes CDR1 MNHEY and CDR2 SVGEGT. CDR3 in amino acids: CASRLQAGAIYNEQFF. Here the CDR3 DNA reads TGTGCCAGCAGACTCCAGGCGGGGGCCATCTACAATGAGCAGTTCTTC.

For this clonotype: With a much larger clone just one base away, this may be a read error. V usage is TRBV7-2 and J usage is TRBJ2-5, with D maybe TRBD2 (6 bases). Germline V gene sequence: CDR1 SGHTA, CDR2 FQGNSA. This CDR3 spans 12 amino acids. V lost 5 bases and J lost 14, with 18 bases in between. CDR3: CASSLSGTLIYF. The CDR3 nucleotides read TGTGCCAGCAGCCTCTCCGGGACTTTGATCTACTTC.

There are many counts of this clonotype. The V and J genes are TRBV5-1 and TRBJ1-1; D is unresolved. Germline CDR1 and CDR2: SGHRS and YFSETQ. The V end lost 6 bases, the J end lost 0 bases, and 24 bases lay between the germline ends. The CDR3 is 18 amino acids. In DNA, the CDR3 is TGCGCCAGCACCCATGGGAGCCCGGGCGTGGGATTGAACACTGAAGCTTTCTTT. Translated, it gives CASTHGSPGVGLNTEAFF.

This clonotype has at least ten counts. The rearrangement uses TRBV6-5 and TRBJ1-1; TRBD1 agrees at 10 bases. The CDR3 is made up of 14 amino acids. V was clipped by 5 bases and J by 6 bases; unmatched bases: 6. CDR1 is MNHEY, CDR2 SVGAGI, per germline. The CDR3 is CASSRVDRGPEAFF. The DNA of the CDR3 is TGTGCCAGCAGTCGAGTCGACAGGGGGCCTGAAGCTTTCTTT.

Many counts were recorded for this clonotype. The V and J genes are TRBV5-1 and TRBJ1-1; D possibly corresponds to TRBD1 (6 bases). Per the germline V gene, CDR1 is SGHRS and CDR2 is YFSETQ. The CDR3 contains 14 residues. Trimming left V 4 bases short and J 1 base short, with 11 bases between. CDR3 sequence reads: CASSPGHQNTEAFF. Written as DNA, the CDR3 is TGCGCCAGCAGCCCGGGACACCAGAACACTGAAGCTTTCTTT.

The gene calls are TRBV3-1 and TRBJ2-7; 7 bases fit TRBD1. Looked up from germline, CDR1 is LGHDT and CDR2 is YNNKEL (reference sequence). The CDR3 covers 14 residues. After removal of 4 bases from V and 2 bases from J, the junction contained 5 bases not matched to a gene. The CDR3 loop is CASSPGQATYEQYF. The CDR3, as DNA: TGTGCCAGCAGCCCAGGACAGGCGACCTACGAGCAGTACTTC.

This clonotype was picked up many times. The V and J genes are TRBV28 and TRBJ1-2; D is uncertain. The V end was cut by 2 bases, the J end by 8 bases, with 21 bases between. This CDR3 has 16 amino acids. CDR1 is MDHEN and CDR2 is SYDVKM in the germline V gene. The CDR3, as DNA: TGTGCCAGCAGTTTAGTCCCGTCGGGAGGCCTGGGGGGCTACACCTTC. Encoded protein: CASSLVPSGGLGGYTF.